These T cell receptor beta chains were read from a single sample in a study of CD8+CD57+ T cells in acquired aplastic anemia. Via MiXCR, TCRdb re-called the reads, giving one row per CDR3 protein. The sample has around 150,000 distinct CDR3 sequences; roughly 45% are singletons. Sequences were obtained from sorted CD4+, CD8+, or CD8+CD57+ T cells (not recorded which) from PBMCs. The receptors here all came from a human donor in good health. Each CDR3 is given with its conserved first and last residue. The order of the fields is D gene, V gene, J gene, clone size, CDR3 DNA, CDR3 protein. D genes are given only for firm matches. Clone size, where shown, is once, few, many, or a class for clones that have expanded.

>TRBD1|TRBV5-6|TRBJ2-7|-
TGTGCCAGCAGCCAGGGGGCCCCCGCCTACGAGCAGTACTTC
CASSQGAPAYEQYF
>-|TRBV19|TRBJ2-7|-
TGTGCCAGTAGCTCGACCCTGTCCTACGAGCAGTACTTC
CASSSTLSYEQYF
>TRBD1|TRBV7-2|TRBJ1-4|many
TGTGCCAGCAGCTCCCGACAGGGCGGCAGACAAGGTCGAGAAAAACTGTTTTTT
CASSSRQGGRQGREKLFF
>TRBD2|TRBV6-1|TRBJ2-5|-
TGTGCCAGCAGTCTGACTAGCGGGGGGGCCTTAGAGACCCAGTACTTC
CASSLTSGGALETQYF
>-|TRBV6-5|TRBJ1-2|many
TGTGCCAGCAGTTACGAAATTCGGGCGGGGGACTACACCTTC
CASSYEIRAGDYTF
>TRBD2|TRBV6-5|TRBJ2-6|-
TGTGCCAGCAGTTACTCTGGCGGGGGGGCTGGGGCCAACGTCCTGACTTTC
CASSYSGGGAGANVLTF
>TRBD1|TRBV14|TRBJ1-3|many
TGTGCCAGCAGCCGCCTCGGGACAGATGCCTCTGGAAACACCATATATTTT
CASSRLGTDASGNTIYF
>-|TRBV7-2|TRBJ2-5|-
TGTGCCAGCAGCCTTAAGAGGGCGACCCAGTACTTC
CASSLKRATQYF
>-|TRBV28|TRBJ2-3|-
TGTGCCAGTGGCCCCCGGGGAGTAGTAGACACGCAGTATTTT
CASGPRGVVDTQYF
>-|TRBV24-1|TRBJ2-2|-
TGTGCCACCAGTGAAAACACCGGGGAGCTGTTTTTT
CATSENTGELFF
>TRBD1|TRBV19|TRBJ2-6|many
TGTGCCAGTATCGGCAGGGGGCGTTATGAAGTGGCTGGGGCCAACGTCCTGACTTTC
CASIGRGRYEVAGANVLTF
>TRBD1|TRBV7-9|TRBJ1-6|many
TGTGCCAGCAGCACGGGTGAAGGACAGGGGAATTCACCCCTCCACTTT
CASSTGEGQGNSPLHF
>-|TRBV3-1|TRBJ2-7|-
TGTGCCAGCAGCCAAGGTCCCTCCTCTAGCGAGCAGTACTTC
CASSQGPSSSEQYF
>TRBD2|TRBV20-1|TRBJ2-1|few
TGCAGTGCTAGAGATCCAGGGAGGGAACACAATGAGCAGTTCTTC
CSARDPGREHNEQFF
>TRBD2|TRBV7-3|TRBJ2-3|many
TGTGCCAGCAGCTTCGGACTAGCAACAGATACGCAGTATTTT
CASSFGLATDTQYF
>-|TRBV6-2/TRBV6-3|TRBJ2-3|few
TGTGCCAGCAGTTACTCGAAACTGACCCCGAGCACAGATACGCAGTATTTT
CASSYSKLTPSTDTQYF
>TRBD1|TRBV10-3|TRBJ1-4|many
TGTGCCATCAATCCGGGACAGGGAAGTGAAAAACTGTTTTTT
CAINPGQGSEKLFF
>TRBD2|TRBV20-1|TRBJ2-1|-
TGCAGTGCGAAGACTAGCGACTACAATGAGCAGTTCTTC
CSAKTSDYNEQFF
>-|TRBV10-2|TRBJ1-6|medium-sized
TGCGCCAGCAGTGGCCAAAGTTCACCCCTCCACTTT
CASSGQSSPLHF
>TRBD2|TRBV7-9|TRBJ2-7|many
TGTGCCAGCAGCTTGAAGGGGACTAGCGGGAGCCCCTACGAGCAGTACTTC
CASSLKGTSGSPYEQYF
>-|TRBV7-3|TRBJ1-2|-
TGTGCCAGCAGCTTAGGGGGCGAAGGCTATGGCTACACCTTC
CASSLGGEGYGYTF
>-|TRBV6-1|TRBJ1-2|many
TGTGCCAGCAGACTACAGGGACCCTATGGCTACACCTTC
CASRLQGPYGYTF
>-|TRBV29-1|TRBJ1-2|-
TGCGCGACCAGTGCACTCGAAAACTATGGCTACACCTTC
CATSALENYGYTF
>TRBD1|TRBV5-6|TRBJ2-3|many
TGTGCCAGCAGCTTGGGGGACAGGGACTCTGATACGCAGTATTTT
CASSLGDRDSDTQYF
>TRBD1|TRBV24-1|TRBJ1-2|many
TGTGCCACCAGTGATGGAACAGGGGGGTCCTATGGCTACACCTTC
CATSDGTGGSYGYTF
>-|TRBV15|TRBJ1-4|-
TGTGCCACCAGCAGAACGGACAGTGGGAGAGAAAAACTGTTTTTT
CATSRTDSGREKLFF
>TRBD2|TRBV5-1|TRBJ2-7|-
TGCGCCAGCAGCTTGGCCGTAGGGCGGGGGGTCTCCTACGAGCAGTACTTC
CASSLAVGRGVSYEQYF
>TRBD2|TRBV20-1|TRBJ2-2|many
TGCAGTGCCTCCGCTCTCAGGGCTAGCGGGGGAGGCACCGGGGAGCTGTTTTTT
CSASALRASGGGTGELFF
>TRBD1|TRBV7-9|TRBJ1-2|many
TGTGCCAGCAGCAGAGGGTTGACTACCGGGACAGGATATGGCTACACCTTC
CASSRGLTTGTGYGYTF
>TRBD2|TRBV11-2|TRBJ2-1|many
TGTGCCAGCAGCTTAGACGGGGGGGGCGGCTCTTACTACAATGAGCAGTTCTTC
CASSLDGGGGSYYNEQFF
>TRBD1|TRBV7-9|TRBJ1-6|-
TGTGCCAGCAGCTCAGGGGGACCCCTCCACTTT
CASSSGGPLHF
>-|TRBV6-1|TRBJ1-2|-
TGTGCCAGCAGGGAGGGCGGCCGGGGAGGATCTGGCTACACCTTC
CASREGGRGGSGYTF
>TRBD1|TRBV5-1|TRBJ1-6|many
TGCGCCAGCAGCTCCTCCCCCGGACAGGGGGCCCTCTTT
CASSSSPGQGALF
>TRBD2|TRBV11-2|TRBJ2-5|-
TGTGCCAGCAGCTTAGATTCACTAGCGGGGCAAGAGACCCAGTACTTC
CASSLDSLAGQETQYF
>-|TRBV15|TRBJ1-4|-
TGTGCCACCAGCAGAGGTATAGCTAATGAAAAACTGTTTTTT
CATSRGIANEKLFF
>-|TRBV15|TRBJ1-2|few
TGTGCCACCAGCACGGAGAATGACTATGGCTACACCTTC
CATSTENDYGYTF
>-|TRBV7-2|TRBJ2-5|few
TGTGCCAGCAGCCCCACGGGGACCCAGTACTTC
CASSPTGTQYF
>TRBD1|TRBV12-3/TRBV12-4|TRBJ2-1|-
TGTGCCAGCAGTTCCCCGGGACAGGGGCGAGGTGAGCAGTTCTTC
CASSSPGQGRGEQFF
>-|TRBV7-4|TRBJ2-2|-
TGTGCCAGCAGCCGTTGGTCCGGGGAGCTGTTTTTT
CASSRWSGELFF
>TRBD2|TRBV19|TRBJ2-3|-
TGTGCCAGTAGTATCGGACTAGCGACAGATACGCAGTATTTT
CASSIGLATDTQYF
>-|TRBV28|TRBJ1-1|-
TGTGCCAGCAGTTTGGGAGTCTCTGAAGCTTTCTTT
CASSLGVSEAFF
>TRBD2|TRBV20-1|TRBJ2-3|-
TGCAGTGGGACTAGCGGGGGGGCGTATACGCAGTATTTT
CSGTSGGAYTQYF
>TRBD1|TRBV5-6|TRBJ1-1|many
TGTGCCAGCAGCTTGAGGGGGCTCGGCACTGAAGCTTTCTTT
CASSLRGLGTEAFF
>-|TRBV19|TRBJ1-5|many
TGTGCCAGTAGTGTCACAGGGAGCAATCAGCCCCAGCATTTT
CASSVTGSNQPQHF
>TRBD2|TRBV6-1|TRBJ2-3|many
TGTGCCAGCAGTGCCCTTAGCGGGGGGAGGGGCACAGATACGCAGTATTTT
CASSALSGGRGTDTQYF
>-|TRBV19|TRBJ1-5|many
TGTGCCAGTAGTTCCTTAGGACAGCCCCAGCATTTT
CASSSLGQPQHF
>-|TRBV5-1|TRBJ2-3|many
TGCGCCAGCAGCTTCACAGATACGCAGTATTTT
CASSFTDTQYF
>-|TRBV10-3|TRBJ2-2|many
TGTGCCATGAATCGGGCTAAGAACACCGGGGAGCTGTTTTTT
CAMNRAKNTGELFF
>-|TRBV2|TRBJ1-2|few
TGTGCCAGCACCCAGAACTATGGCTACACCTTC
CASTQNYGYTF